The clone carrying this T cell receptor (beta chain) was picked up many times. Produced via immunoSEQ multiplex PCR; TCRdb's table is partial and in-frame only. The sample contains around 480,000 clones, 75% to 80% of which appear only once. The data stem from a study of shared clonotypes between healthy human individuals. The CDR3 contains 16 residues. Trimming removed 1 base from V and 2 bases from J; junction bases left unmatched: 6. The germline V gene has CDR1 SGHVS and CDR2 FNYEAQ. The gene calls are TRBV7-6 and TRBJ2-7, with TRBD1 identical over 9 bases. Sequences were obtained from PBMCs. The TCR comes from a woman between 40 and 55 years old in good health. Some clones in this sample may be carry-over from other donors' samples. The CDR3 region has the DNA TGTGCCAGCAGCTTAGGGGACAGGGCAGTACCCTACGAGCAGTACTTC. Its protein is CASSLGDRAVPYEQYF.